This TCR beta chain was recorded in a study of T cells in Graves' hyperthyroidism and ophthalmopathy (dated by TCRdb to between 2018 and 2020). For the wider study: Peripheral blood samples were taken at initial diagnosis, before any treatment was given. To identify TCR V-J signatures that set the groups apart, the researchers used a discovery cohort of approximately 98 patients, made up of approximately 43 with Graves' ophthalmopathy and 57 with stable Graves' hyperthyroidism. Prospective prediction of ophthalmopathy was tested in an independent validation cohort consisting of under 20 hyperthyroidism patients and approximately 16 patients who later progressed to ophthalmopathy. For training and testing, the roughly 93 patients in the discovery cohort were randomly divided in a 7:3 ratio. In addition, the study compared T-cell repertoires in thyroid tissue and in blood from about 6 Graves' hyperthyroidism patients. After sampling, hyperthyroidism patients received methimazole starting at 30 mg daily, and ophthalmopathy patients received high-dose intravenous methylprednisolone. The paper describes TCR Vbeta CDR3 sequencing of fewer than 150 peripheral blood samples, made up of under 50 ophthalmopathy patients, some 80 hyperthyroidism patients and 17 progressor patients.

This clonotype has at least ten counts. The clone's antigen remains unknown. Base qualities were left out, and no much larger clone turns up one base away. The TCR beta CDR3 regions were amplified from the RNA transcripts. A first-round RT-PCR of the TCR CDR3 used the HTBI primer set with the Qiagen OneStep RT-PCR kit. Libraries were constructed in a second round of multiplex PCR, after which size selection and purification were carried out. Paired-end sequencing of the libraries was performed with 100 bp reads on an Illumina HiSeq2000. Per the authors' processing: SOAPnuke was used to process the raw data, removing reads that contained adapters or uncalled bases, had a mean Phred below 15, or lacked an exact match to the constant primer or identifier. High-quality paired reads were merged with COPE v1.2.5, and unique nucleotide sequences were defined as clonotypes. Clonotypes were aligned to IMGT TRBV, TRBD and TRBJ reference segments using MiTCR v1.1. The analysis included only V-J combinations with a frequency above 0.0001, which together covered around 99% of the repertoires. The TCS score was defined as the ratio of F50 (clonal expansion) to E x V (chaos), calculated using BLOSUM62-based TCRdist between CDR3 peptides within each V-J. Welch's t-statistics and random forest reduced just over 500 V-J features to about 13, which were used in a naive Bayes classifier (R e1071). TCRdb reprocessed the public reads (quality trimming at Q25 with fastp, clone calling with MiXCR) and kept in-frame beta chains. Each CDR3 protein appears once, grouped with its most common genes and DNA. The V and J calls follow TCRdb's processing rather than the paper's. The sample yields around 450,000 distinct CDR3 sequences; 15% to 18% were counted once. Roughly an eighth of the sample is in the top ten clones.

Taken from cysteine to phenylalanine, the CDR3 has 14 residues. Only CDR3 DNA remains: 42 bases, in frame from the first base. Ends trimmed: V by 7 bases, J by 1 base; bases unmatched to a gene: 7. The germline V gene specifies SNHLY as CDR1 and FYNNEI as CDR2. Stable Graves' hyperthyroidism was defined as the absence of progression to ophthalmopathy over 18 months of follow-up. Hyperthyroidism patients were newly diagnosed, had a disease duration of under 2 months, and were aged 18 to 65 years. Any patient with an uncontrolled infection, another autoimmune disease, pregnancy or lactation was excluded. Diagnoses relied on clinical symptoms, serum thyroxine and TRAb, thyroid ultrasound and orbital computed tomography. Ficoll-Paque density gradient centrifugation was used to isolate PBMCs from approximately 11 ml of fresh peripheral blood. Total RNA was extracted with Trizol reagent, and quality was checked on an Agilent 2100 Bioanalyzer.

Summary of the overall study and its limitations: Most expanded thyroid clonotypes (frequency above 0.001) were also found in blood, which suggests that blood repertoires may mirror thyroid immune responses. A model built on a 13 V-J signature distinguished ophthalmopathy from stable hyperthyroidism, reaching roughly 88% sensitivity and about 81% specificity in cross-validation and 80%/75% in testing. In validation, progression to ophthalmopathy was predicted by the model with almost 71% sensitivity and 72.22% specificity, a median of about 6 months before onset. No statistical method was used to fix the sample size in advance, and group allocation was not hidden from the investigators.

The chain was built from TRBV2 and TRBJ2-7, with TRBD1 matching 7 junction bases. The sequencing input was blood. The sequence was collected from a woman under 30 with Graves' hyperthyroidism. The DNA is as follows: TGTGCCAGCAACCCGACAGGGCGTTCCTACGAGCAGTACTTC. Its protein is CASNPTGRSYEQYF.